The 25 T cell receptor beta chains below were found in one sample sequenced in a study of T cell changes during pregnancy in multiple sclerosis. Repertoires were generated with immunoSEQ multiplex PCR, while TCRdb's copy carries only in-frame clones and drops some. The table has around 75,000 clones, roughly 90% seen once. Sequenced material: peripheral blood, taken in the first trimester of pregnancy. These receptors all stem from a female donor in good health, enrolled as a control in a pregnancy study.

V is TRBV28 and J is TRBJ1-2, with D unresolved. Germline CDR1 is MDHEN and CDR2 is SYDVKM. The V end was cut by 6 bases, the J end by 4 bases, with 24 bases between. CDR3 length equals 17 residues. CDR3 region: CASRFTGGEGLVYGYTF. In nucleotides, the CDR3 is TGTGCCAGCAGGTTTACTGGCGGGGAGGGTCTGGTCTATGGCTACACCTTC.

This rearrangement joins TRBV6-6 to TRBJ2-3; 8 bases align to TRBD1. The CDR3 is 14 amino acids. J lost 4 bases, V lost 2 bases, and 2 bases had no gene match. The germline V gene encodes CDR1 MNHNY and CDR2 SVGAGI (reference sequence). The CDR3: CASSYPTGADTQYF. The CDR3, as DNA: TGTGCCAGCAGTTACCCGACAGGGGCAGATACGCAGTATTTT.

This chain links TRBV6-6 with TRBJ1-2; tentatively, D is TRBD1 (6 bases). The CDR3 length is 15 residues. Trimming took 7 bases from V and 2 from J, leaving 17 bases between them. Per the germline V gene, CDR1 is MNHNY and CDR2 is SVGAGI (reference sequence). The CDR3: CASTPLAGGNYGYTF. In nucleotides, the CDR3 is TGTGCCAGCACTCCCCTAGCGGGGGGCAACTATGGCTACACCTTC.

The chain uses TRBV5-1 and TRBJ2-7; D possibly corresponds to TRBD1 (5 bases). The germline V gene encodes CDR1 SGHRS and CDR2 YFSETQ. The CDR3 spans 15 residues. The V gene lost 7 bases and the J gene lost 0 bases, with 17 bases spanning the gap. Here the CDR3 DNA reads TGCGCCAGCCGGACAAACCAAGGGTTCTCCTACGAGCAGTACTTC. Translating it yields CASRTNQGFSYEQYF.

This chain connects TRBV27 to TRBJ2-6; D perhaps matches TRBD2 (5 bases). Germline V gene sequence: CDR1 MNHEY, CDR2 SMNVEV (reference sequence). The CDR3 is 17 residues long. Trimming took off 5 bases at V and 4 bases at J, with 18 bases between the two ends. This CDR3 is CASSLGIPPLGANVLTF. In nucleotides, the CDR3 is TGTGCCAGCAGTCTCGGGATCCCCCCCCTCGGGGCCAACGTCCTGACTTTC.

The chain combines TRBV5-4 with TRBJ1-1; D is possibly TRBD1 (6 bases). V shed 2 bases and J shed 2 bases, with 10 bases lying between them. CDR3 length: 14 residues. Germline V CDR1 and CDR2: SGHNT, YYREEE (reference sequence). The CDR3 nucleotides are TGTGCCAGCAGCTTCGGGACAAGAAACACTGAAGCTTTCTTT. Encoded protein: CASSFGTRNTEAFF.

The V and J genes are TRBV18 and TRBJ2-7, with a weak D call TRBD2 (6 bases). Germline values: CDR1 KGHSH, CDR2 LQKENI. Trimming took off 5 bases at V and 5 bases at J, with 13 bases between the two ends. The CDR3 sequence is 13 residues long. DNA for the CDR3: TGTGCCAGCTCAACCCCGGAGGGTAACGAGCAGTACTTC. Translating gives CASSTPEGNEQYF.

This clone was seen once. The chain joins TRBV4-1 to TRBJ2-7, with D tentatively TRBD1 (6 bases). The CDR3 consists of 16 residues. Germline V gives CDR1 MGHRA, CDR2 YSYEKL. V was trimmed by 1 base and J by 1 base, leaving 14 bases between them. CDR3 loop: CASSQAGAPFSYEQYF. As DNA, the CDR3 is TGCGCCAGCAGCCAAGCAGGGGCCCCATTTTCCTACGAGCAGTACTTC.

The V gene is TRBV18, the J gene TRBJ2-7; 7 bases map to TRBD2. The ends lost 3 bases at V and 3 bases at J; junction bases unmatched: 5. The V gene's germline CDR1 is KGHSH and CDR2 LQKENI. This CDR3 has 14 amino acids. The CDR3: CASSPSGGGYEQYF. Written as DNA, the CDR3 is TGTGCCAGCTCACCTTCTGGGGGGGGCTACGAGCAGTACTTC.

The rearrangement links TRBV11-2 to TRBJ1-5, with D possibly matching TRBD1 (6 bases). Germline V lookup: CDR1 SGHAT, CDR2 FQNNGV. V lost 1 base and J 7 bases, leaving 14 bases between the germline ends. The CDR3 is 15 residues long. This CDR3 reads CASSLGGGARQPQHF. CDR3 sequence (DNA): TGTGCCAGCAGCTTAGGAGGGGGGGCGAGGCAGCCCCAGCATTTT. Together with reference TRBV11-2 and TRBJ1-5, the CDR3 gives the full variable domain: EAGVAQSPRYKIIEKRQSVAFWCNPISGHATLYWYQQILGQGPKLLIQFQNNGVVDDSQLPKDRFSAERLKGVDSTLKIQPAKLEDSAVYLCASSLGGGARQPQHFGDGTRLSIL.

This chain connects TRBV7-2 to TRBJ1-1, with 9 bases that match TRBD1. After removal of 1 base from V and 7 bases from J, the junction contained 7 bases not matched to a gene. The CDR3 consists of 15 residues. Germline V gene lookup returns CDR1 SGHTA and CDR2 FQGNSA. As DNA, the CDR3 is TGTGCCAGCAGCTTAGTGGGACAGGGTTCTCATGAAGCTTTCTTT. Translating it yields CASSLVGQGSHEAFF.

The chain uses TRBV18 and TRBJ1-1; TRBD1 might be the D (5 bases). This CDR3 is built from 13 residues. V lost 6 bases to trimming and J lost 1 base, with 9 bases between them. Germline V lookup: CDR1 KGHSH, CDR2 LQKENI. The CDR3 loop is CASSYQGNTEAFF. CDR3 nucleotides: TGTGCCAGCTCGTATCAGGGGAACACTGAAGCTTTCTTT.

The chain carries TRBV6-5 and TRBJ2-1; possible D gene TRBD2, 5 bases. V was shortened by 4 bases and J by 4 bases, with 11 bases between the two germline ends. The CDR3 is 14 residues long. CDR1 MNHEY and CDR2 SVGAGI come from the germline V gene. The CDR3: CASSLRTGYNEQFF. Written as DNA, the CDR3 is TGTGCCAGCAGTTTAAGGACTGGATACAATGAGCAGTTCTTC.

This clone appeared a single time. The rearrangement joins TRBV19 to TRBJ1-2, with D unclear. Trimming stripped 4 bases from V and 1 base from J, with 13 bases between. The CDR3 totals 15 residues. Germline assignment: CDR1 LNHDA and CDR2 SQIVND (reference sequence). The DNA for the CDR3 is TGTGCCAGTAGTAAAGCCCCGGGAAGTAACTATGGCTACACCTTC. This sequence encodes CASSKAPGSNYGYTF.

The gene calls are TRBV18 and TRBJ1-5; unclear D gene. Germline assignment: CDR1 KGHSH and CDR2 LQKENI. The CDR3 runs 13 residues. Between the trimmed V and J ends, which lost 4 bases and 9 bases, there was a span of 13 bases. CDR3 region: CASSQEGSGPQHF. Written as DNA, the CDR3 is TGTGCCAGCTCACAGGAGGGCTCAGGGCCCCAGCATTTT.

CDR3 sequence: CAISEGVNTEAFF. Here the CDR3 DNA reads TGTGCCATCAGTGAAGGAGTTAACACTGAAGCTTTCTTT. V and J are TRBV10-3 and TRBJ1-1; D is undetermined. CDR1 is ENHRY, CDR2 SYGVKD, per germline. This CDR3 region has 13 residues. Trimming cost V 3 bases and J 2 bases, with 7 bases left between them.

This clone was seen a handful of times. V and J are TRBV19 and TRBJ1-1; 8 positions agree with TRBD1. Germline CDR1 is LNHDA and CDR2 is SQIVND (reference sequence). The CDR3 has 14 residues. V shed 3 bases and J 6 bases; nucleotides not matched to a gene: 6. The CDR3, as DNA: TGTGCCAGTAGTATCGGCCCAGGGGGCCCTGAAGCTTTCTTT. It translates to CASSIGPGGPEAFF.

This clone was detected a few times. This CDR3 is CASSGTRHPGGELFF. CDR3 DNA sequence: TGTGCCAGCAGCGGGACTAGACATCCTGGCGGGGAGCTGTTTTTT. This chain connects TRBV7-7 to TRBJ2-2; TRBD2 matches 8 bases. CDR3 length: 15 residues. CDR1 is SSHAT, CDR2 FNYEAQ, per germline (reference sequence). Germline trimming cut 5 bases from V and 7 bases from J; bases unmatched to any gene: 9. Complete variable domain (other parts from reference TRBV7-7 and TRBJ2-2): GAGVSQSPRYKVTKRGQDVTLRCDPISSHATLYWYQQALGQGPEFLTYFNYEAQPDKSGLPSDRFSAERPEGSISTLTIQRTEQRDSAMYRCASSGTRHPGGELFFGEGSRLTVL.

The chain joins TRBV18 to TRBJ2-3; D unresolved. The germline V gene encodes CDR1 KGHSH and CDR2 LQKENI. The CDR3 has 13 amino acids. V lost 0 bases and J 5 bases, leaving 6 bases between the germline ends. Here the CDR3 reads CASSPPSLDTQYF. CDR3 coding DNA: TGTGCCAGCTCACCACCATCATTAGATACGCAGTATTTT.

CDR3 protein: CASSLAQTSGEQFF. CDR3 sequence (DNA): TGTGCCAGCAGCTTAGCGCAAACTAGCGGGGAGCAGTTCTTC. The gene calls are TRBV7-6 and TRBJ2-1; 9 positions match TRBD2. This CDR3 spans 14 amino acids. The germline V gene has CDR1 SGHVS and CDR2 FNYEAQ. V shed 0 bases and J 10 bases; nucleotides not matched to a gene: 4.

The chain combines TRBV2 with TRBJ2-3; 11 bases map to TRBD2. CDR3 length equals 15 residues. After removal of 6 bases from V and 4 bases from J, the junction contained 6 bases not matched to a gene. CDR1 and CDR2 from the germline V gene are SNHLY and FYNNEI. The CDR3 DNA is TGTGCCAGCAGGGAGACTAGCGGGGAGGCAGATACGCAGTATTTT. Encoded protein: CASRETSGEADTQYF.

The CDR3 DNA reads as TGTGCCAGCAGCCGAGCGGCTAGCGTGTACGAGCAGTACTTC. This gives the protein CASSRAASVYEQYF. V is TRBV5-4 and J is TRBJ2-7; possible D gene TRBD2, 6 bases. The V end was cut by 4 bases, the J end by 4 bases, with 15 bases between. This CDR3 has 14 amino acids. The germline CDR1 and CDR2 sequences are SGHNT and YYREEE (reference sequence).

The chain couples TRBV6-5 to TRBJ2-5; 10 nucleotides agree with TRBD1. This CDR3 contains 15 residues. Germline loops: CDR1 MNHEY, CDR2 SVGAGI. The ends lost 5 bases at V and 5 bases at J; junction bases unmatched: 8. The CDR3 is CASSPGTGDGETQYF. The CDR3 DNA sequence: TGTGCCAGCAGTCCCGGGACAGGGGATGGGGAGACCCAGTACTTC.

The rearrangement uses TRBV18 and TRBJ2-7; 7 bases match TRBD1. This CDR3 has 15 residues. V lost 1 base, J lost 2 bases, and 5 bases stayed unmatched. Germline lookup yields CDR1 KGHSH and CDR2 LQKENI. In DNA form, the CDR3 reads TGTGCCAGCTCACCACGGGCAGGGGGAGCCTACGAGCAGTACTTC. It translates to CASSPRAGGAYEQYF.

This chain uses TRBV6-4 with TRBJ2-1, with 9 bases identical to TRBD2. CDR3 length equals 17 residues. The germline V gene encodes CDR1 MRHNA and CDR2 SNTAGT. The J segment lost 0 bases and the V segment lost 1 base, leaving 4 bases of the junction unmatched. CDR3 sequence reads: CASSDWASGNSYNEQFF. Here the CDR3 DNA reads TGTGCCAGCAGTGACTGGGCTAGCGGGAACTCCTACAATGAGCAGTTCTTC.